This T cell receptor beta chain was captured in a study of blood T cell repertoires in COVID-19. Study at large: The United States, Italy and Spain provided the acute and convalescent COVID-19 samples. T cells, B-cell-depleted T cells, or PBMCs provided the cDNA or gDNA that served as material.

In the original processing: It was from reference gene primer amplification that nucleated cell counts were estimated. Some clones are missing from TCRdb's copy, which holds only in-frame ones; the method was immunoSEQ multiplex PCR. Clone size and the V and J calls come from that table; the DNA yielded D and trimming. Among roughly 670,000 clones listed, approximately 90% were seen once. V dropped 0 bases and J dropped 0 bases, with 7 bases sitting between them. Germline values: CDR1 SGDLS, CDR2 YYNGEE. The CDR3 covers 15 residues. Sequenced input: peripheral blood. This TCR derives from a woman in her late teens or twenties with acute or convalescent COVID-19. The chain links TRBV9 to TRBJ2-1; D remains ambiguous. The DNA for the CDR3 is TGTGCCAGCAGCGTAGGGCAGTTCTCCTACAATGAGCAGTTCTTC. Translating it yields CASSVGQFSYNEQFF.